A selection of T cell receptor beta chains follows, all from one sample in a study of T cell clonotyping in hematopoietic cell transplantation. Using immunoSEQ multiplex PCR, the repertoire was profiled, and TCRdb retains in-frame clones only, with some absent. The data contain 9,500 to 15,000 clones, 75% to 90% of them singletons. The specimen was peripheral blood mononuclear cells. These receptors were taken from a human donor who either received an allogeneic hematopoietic cell transplant for a myeloid malignancy or was a related donor (not recorded which). Some clones in this sample may be carry-over from other donors' samples. CDR3s include the opening cysteine and the closing phenylalanine or tryptophan. The D gene is left open where the match is weak. Rows may omit the clone size; those that give it use once, few, many or a size class.

cdr3_aa,cdr3_nt,clone_size,v_call,j_call,d_call
CSVEGGLITEAFF,TGCAGCGTTGAAGGAGGCCTGATCACTGAAGCTTTCTTT,.,TRBV29-1,TRBJ1-1,.
CASRPDFSYEQYF,TGTGCGAGCAGGCCGGATTTCTCCTACGAGCAGTACTTC,.,TRBV2,TRBJ2-7,.
CASSPWDGNQPQHF,TGCGCCAGCAGCCCCTGGGACGGAAATCAGCCCCAGCATTTT,.,TRBV4-1,TRBJ1-5,.
CASSLDVGGSNTGELFF,TGTGCCAGCAGCTTAGACGTCGGGGGTTCGAACACCGGGGAGCTGTTTTTT,.,TRBV7-6,TRBJ2-2,.
CASSLGAGKTEAFF,TGTGCCAGCAGCTTAGGAGCAGGGAAAACTGAAGCTTTCTTT,.,TRBV7-8,TRBJ1-1,.
CSVDRIFGEAYEQYF,TGCAGCGTTGACAGAATCTTTGGGGAGGCCTACGAGCAGTACTTC,.,TRBV29-1,TRBJ2-7,.
CASSGGVKQPQHF,TGTGCCAGCAGTGGAGGGGTAAAGCAGCCCCAGCATTTT,.,TRBV25-1,TRBJ1-5,.
CASSIPGRGETQYF,TGTGCCAGTAGTATCCCCGGGCGCGGAGAGACCCAGTACTTC,.,TRBV19,TRBJ2-5,.
CASSLTRDTDTQYF,TGTGCCAGCAGCTTAACCAGGGACACAGATACGCAGTATTTT,.,TRBV7-2,TRBJ2-3,.
CASSADSLDEQFF,TGTGCCAGCAGTGCGGACAGCCTCGATGAGCAGTTCTTC,.,TRBV11-3,TRBJ2-1,.
CASSLHVRDTQYF,TGCGCCAGCAGCCTCCACGTGAGAGATACGCAGTATTTT,.,TRBV4-3,TRBJ2-3,.
CAISPEGAWGYTF,TGTGCCATCAGCCCGGAGGGGGCGTGGGGCTACACCTTC,.,TRBV10-3,TRBJ1-2,TRBD1
CASSVREGFYTF,TGTGCCAGCAGCGTACGTGAGGGGTTCTACACCTTC,.,TRBV9,TRBJ1-2,.
CAWSRGGGEQYF,TGTGCCTGGAGTAGGGGGGGTGGCGAGCAGTACTTC,.,TRBV30,TRBJ2-7,.
CAWSKGGGLVTDTQYF,TGTGCCTGGAGTAAGGGGGGAGGGCTGGTCACAGATACGCAGTATTTT,.,TRBV30,TRBJ2-3,.
CAIMEGNEQFF,TGTGCCATCATGGAGGGAAATGAGCAGTTCTTC,.,TRBV10-3,TRBJ2-1,.
CASSSPKYGNTEAFF,TGTGCCAGCAGCTCCCCAAAGTACGGGAACACTGAAGCTTTCTTT,.,TRBV7-9,TRBJ1-1,.
CASSLQSGRNNEQFF,TGTGCCAGCAGCTTACAATCCGGGAGAAACAATGAGCAGTTCTTC,.,TRBV7-3,TRBJ2-1,.
CASSSDRGGEKLFF,TGTGCCAGCTCTTCTGACAGGGGTGGTGAAAAACTGTTTTTT,.,TRBV18,TRBJ1-4,TRBD1
CASSLEAQNIQYF,TGTGCCAGCAGCTTGGAGGCACAAAACATTCAGTACTTC,.,TRBV5-6,TRBJ2-4,.
CASSQGGTDGGYEQYF,TGCGCCAGCAGCCAGGGGGGGACCGACGGAGGCTACGAGCAGTACTTC,.,TRBV4-1,TRBJ2-7,TRBD2
CASSYPGHYEQYF,TGTGCCAGCAGTTACCCGGGGCACTACGAGCAGTACTTC,.,TRBV6-6,TRBJ2-7,.
CASRIAGRANTGELFF,TGTGCCAGTCGGATAGCGGGGCGCGCGAACACCGGGGAGCTGTTTTTT,.,TRBV19,TRBJ2-2,TRBD2
CASSGIAGSTDTQYF,TGTGCCAGCAGTGGTATAGCGGGAAGCACAGATACGCAGTATTTT,.,TRBV2,TRBJ2-3,TRBD2
CASSLGWSSTDTQYF,TGCGCCAGCAGCTTGGGTTGGTCTAGCACAGATACGCAGTATTTT,.,TRBV5-1,TRBJ2-3,.
CASRFEGSLNGYTF,TGTGCCAGCAGATTTGAGGGCAGCCTAAACGGCTACACCTTC,.,TRBV5-6,TRBJ1-2,.
CASARRGANYGYTF,TGTGCCAGCGCCCGGAGAGGGGCTAACTATGGCTACACCTTC,.,TRBV6-5,TRBJ1-2,.
CASRPWEQANTEAFF,TGTGCCAGTAGGCCTTGGGAACAGGCGAACACTGAAGCTTTCTTT,.,TRBV19,TRBJ1-1,.
CASSFEGTGANVLTF,TGTGCCAGCAGCTTTGAGGGAACTGGGGCCAACGTCCTGACTTTC,.,TRBV7-2,TRBJ2-6,.
CASSLPTNEKLFF,TGTGCCAGCAGCTTACCGACTAATGAAAAACTGTTTTTT,.,TRBV5-6,TRBJ1-4,.
CASSYSMSPSDYGYTF,TGTGCCAGCAGTTACTCGATGTCTCCCTCAGACTATGGCTACACCTTC,.,TRBV6-5,TRBJ1-2,.
CASSSRGSGNQPQHF,TGTGCCAGCAGTTCAAGGGGTTCGGGCAATCAGCCCCAGCATTTT,.,TRBV6-1,TRBJ1-5,.
CASSPPYGSDGYTF,TGTGCCAGTAGTCCCCCCTATGGCTCGGATGGCTACACCTTC,.,TRBV19,TRBJ1-2,.
CASSPGRNSYEQYF,TGTGCCAGCAGCCCCGGACGGAACTCCTACGAGCAGTACTTC,.,TRBV11-2,TRBJ2-7,.
CASSLGTLQNGNTEAFF,TGCGCCAGCAGCTTGGGGACCCTTCAAAACGGGAACACTGAAGCTTTCTTT,.,TRBV5-1,TRBJ1-1,.
CAWRNLEVNEKLFF,TGTGCCTGGAGAAATTTGGAGGTTAATGAAAAACTGTTTTTT,once,TRBV30,TRBJ1-4,.
CASYNSNQPQHF,TGTGCCAGCTACAATAGCAATCAGCCCCAGCATTTT,few,TRBV6-5,TRBJ1-5,.
CASSERGPGGETQYF,TGTGCCAGCAGTGAAAGGGGGCCAGGGGGGGAGACCCAGTACTTC,.,TRBV2,TRBJ2-5,.
CASSTALGQGVDTQYF,TGTGCCAGCAGCACAGCGCTAGGACAGGGGGTAGATACGCAGTATTTT,once,TRBV7-2,TRBJ2-3,TRBD1
CASSPYLPMPQHF,TGTGCCAGTAGTCCCTACCTCCCTATGCCCCAGCATTTT,.,TRBV19,TRBJ1-5,.
CACPRGQVYGYTF,TGTGCCTGCCCAAGGGGACAGGTCTATGGCTACACCTTC,.,TRBV30,TRBJ1-2,TRBD1
CASSPQHEQYF,TGTGCCAGCTCCCCACAGCACGAGCAGTACTTC,.,TRBV18,TRBJ2-7,.
CASTRLGGEQYF,TGTGCCAGCACCAGGCTGGGGGGTGAGCAGTACTTC,once,TRBV2,TRBJ2-7,.
CAIRNDEAGQGSDPNEKLFF,TGTGCCATCAGGAACGATGAGGCAGGACAGGGGTCAGACCCTAATGAAAAACTGTTTTTT,.,TRBV10-3,TRBJ1-4,TRBD1
CASSPGAYEQYF,TGTGCCAGCAGCCCAGGGGCTTACGAGCAGTACTTC,.,TRBV9,TRBJ2-7,.
CASSYGGEGTEAFF,TGTGCCAGCAGTTACGGCGGGGAGGGCACTGAAGCTTTCTTT,.,TRBV6-5,TRBJ1-1,.
CASSPGIATNSPLHF,TGTGCCAGCAGTCCCGGGATCGCGACTAATTCACCCCTCCACTTT,.,TRBV6-4,TRBJ1-6,.
CASSRGTGLAGPEQYF,TGTGCCAGCAGCAGGGGGACGGGACTAGCGGGGCCCGAGCAGTACTTC,.,TRBV5-4,TRBJ2-7,TRBD2
CASSQVSSYEQYF,TGTGCCAGCAGCCAAGTGAGCTCCTACGAGCAGTACTTC,.,TRBV14,TRBJ2-7,.
CTSSQDRTGDTEAFF,TGCACCAGCAGCCAAGATAGGACGGGGGACACTGAAGCTTTCTTT,few,TRBV1,TRBJ1-1,.
CSLGGADTEAFF,TGCAGCCTCGGGGGGGCGGACACTGAAGCTTTCTTT,.,TRBV29-1,TRBJ1-1,.